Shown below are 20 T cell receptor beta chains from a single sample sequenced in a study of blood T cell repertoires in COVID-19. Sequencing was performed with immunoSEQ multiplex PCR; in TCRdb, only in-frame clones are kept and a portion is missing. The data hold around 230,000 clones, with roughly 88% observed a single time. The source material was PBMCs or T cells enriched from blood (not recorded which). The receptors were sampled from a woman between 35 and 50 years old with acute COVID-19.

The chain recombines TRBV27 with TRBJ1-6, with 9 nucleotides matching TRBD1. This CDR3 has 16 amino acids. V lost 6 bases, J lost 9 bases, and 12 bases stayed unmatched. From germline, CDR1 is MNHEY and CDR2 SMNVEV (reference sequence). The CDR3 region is CASSKLPGQGISPLHF. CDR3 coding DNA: TGTGCCAGCAGCAAACTTCCGGGACAGGGTATTTCACCCCTCCACTTT.

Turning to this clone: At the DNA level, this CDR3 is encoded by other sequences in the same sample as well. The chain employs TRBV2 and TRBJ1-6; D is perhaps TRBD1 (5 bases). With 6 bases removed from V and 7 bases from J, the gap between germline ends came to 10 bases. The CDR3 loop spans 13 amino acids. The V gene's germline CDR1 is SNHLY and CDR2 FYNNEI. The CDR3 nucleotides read TGTGCCAGCAGCGGGGGGGGGAATTCACCCCTCCACTTT. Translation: CASSGGGNSPLHF.

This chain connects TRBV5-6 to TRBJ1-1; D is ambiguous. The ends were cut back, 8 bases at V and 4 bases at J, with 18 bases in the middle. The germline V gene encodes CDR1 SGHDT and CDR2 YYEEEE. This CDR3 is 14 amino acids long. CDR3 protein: CASSLPGLGTEAFF. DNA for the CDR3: TGTGCCAGTTCCTTGCCCGGGTTGGGCACTGAAGCTTTCTTT.

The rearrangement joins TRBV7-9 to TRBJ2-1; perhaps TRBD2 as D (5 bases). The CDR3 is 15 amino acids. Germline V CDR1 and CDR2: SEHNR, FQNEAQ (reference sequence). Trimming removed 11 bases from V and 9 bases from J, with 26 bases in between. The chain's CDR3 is CAPAGEGDPNFEQFF. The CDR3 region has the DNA TGTGCCCCAGCCGGCGAGGGAGACCCCAACTTTGAGCAGTTCTTC.

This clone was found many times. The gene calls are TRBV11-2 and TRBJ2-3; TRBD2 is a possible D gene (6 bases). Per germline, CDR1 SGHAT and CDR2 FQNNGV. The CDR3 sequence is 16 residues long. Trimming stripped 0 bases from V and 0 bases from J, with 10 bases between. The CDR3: CASSLDGRGSTDTQYF. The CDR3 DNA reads TGTGCCAGCAGCTTAGATGGGCGGGGAAGCACAGATACGCAGTATTTT.

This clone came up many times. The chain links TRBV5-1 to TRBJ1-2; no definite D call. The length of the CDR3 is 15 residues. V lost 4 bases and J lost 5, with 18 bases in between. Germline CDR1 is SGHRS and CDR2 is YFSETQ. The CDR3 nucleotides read TGCGCCAGCAGCGCGCTGGGGAGGACCCCATATGGCTACACCTTC. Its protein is CASSALGRTPYGYTF.

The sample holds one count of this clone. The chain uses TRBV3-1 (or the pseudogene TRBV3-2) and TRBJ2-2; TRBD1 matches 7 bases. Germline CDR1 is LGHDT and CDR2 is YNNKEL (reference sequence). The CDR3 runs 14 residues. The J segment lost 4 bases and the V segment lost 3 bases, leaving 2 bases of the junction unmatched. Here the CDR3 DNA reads TGTGCCAGCAGCCACAGGGGGACCACCGGGGAGCTGTTTTTT. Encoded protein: CASSHRGTTGELFF.

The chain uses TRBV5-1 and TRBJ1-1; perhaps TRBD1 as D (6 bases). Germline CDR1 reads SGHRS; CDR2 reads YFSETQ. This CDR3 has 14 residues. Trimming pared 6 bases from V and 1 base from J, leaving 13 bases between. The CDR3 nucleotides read TGCGCCAGCACCCAACAGGGTGCGAACACTGAAGCTTTCTTT. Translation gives CASTQQGANTEAFF.

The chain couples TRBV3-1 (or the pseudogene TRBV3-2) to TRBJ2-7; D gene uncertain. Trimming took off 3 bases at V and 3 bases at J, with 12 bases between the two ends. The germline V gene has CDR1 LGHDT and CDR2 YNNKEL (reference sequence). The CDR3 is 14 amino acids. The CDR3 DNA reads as TGTGCCAGCAGCCAGTCGGAGATTATCTACGAGCAGTACTTC. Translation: CASSQSEIIYEQYF.

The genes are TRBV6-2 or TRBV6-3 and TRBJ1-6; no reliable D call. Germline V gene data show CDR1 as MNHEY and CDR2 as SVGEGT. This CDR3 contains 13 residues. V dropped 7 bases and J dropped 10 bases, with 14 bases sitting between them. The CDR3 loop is CASNPGLRSPLHF. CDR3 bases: TGTGCCAGCAACCCCGGACTGAGGTCACCCCTCCACTTT.

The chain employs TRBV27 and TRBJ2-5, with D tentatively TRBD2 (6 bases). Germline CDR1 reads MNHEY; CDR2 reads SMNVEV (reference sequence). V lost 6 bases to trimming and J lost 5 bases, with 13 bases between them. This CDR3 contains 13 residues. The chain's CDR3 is CASRSSVWETQYF. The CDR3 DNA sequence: TGTGCCAGCAGATCTAGCGTATGGGAGACCCAGTACTTC.

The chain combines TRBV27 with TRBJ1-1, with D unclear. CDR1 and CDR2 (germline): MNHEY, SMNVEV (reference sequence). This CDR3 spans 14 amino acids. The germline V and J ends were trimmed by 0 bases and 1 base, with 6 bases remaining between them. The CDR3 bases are TGTGCCAGCAGTTTATCGAGGCAGAACACTGAAGCTTTCTTT. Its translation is CASSLSRQNTEAFF.

The CDR3 loop is CASIRSGQDQGNTIYF. The CDR3 bases are TGTGCCAGCATCCGGAGCGGGCAGGACCAAGGAAACACCATATATTTT. The chain recombines TRBV7-9 with TRBJ1-3; D is uncertain. Trimming stripped 7 bases from V and 4 bases from J, with 20 bases between. The CDR3 is made up of 16 amino acids. Looked up from germline, CDR1 is SEHNR and CDR2 is FQNEAQ (reference sequence).

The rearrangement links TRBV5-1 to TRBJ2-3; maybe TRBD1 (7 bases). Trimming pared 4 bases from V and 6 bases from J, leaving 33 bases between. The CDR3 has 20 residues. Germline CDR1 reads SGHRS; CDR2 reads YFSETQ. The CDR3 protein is CASSLGKQGTVRNAGDTQYF. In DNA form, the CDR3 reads TGCGCCAGCAGCCTGGGAAAACAAGGGACAGTCCGGAACGCGGGGGATACGCAGTATTTT.

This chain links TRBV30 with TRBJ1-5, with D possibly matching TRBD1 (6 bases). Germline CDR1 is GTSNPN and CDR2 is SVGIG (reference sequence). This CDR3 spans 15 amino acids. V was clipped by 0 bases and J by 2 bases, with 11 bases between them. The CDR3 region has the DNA TGTGCCTGGAGTGTACGGGGGGCTGGCAATCAGCCCCAGCATTTT. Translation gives CAWSVRGAGNQPQHF.

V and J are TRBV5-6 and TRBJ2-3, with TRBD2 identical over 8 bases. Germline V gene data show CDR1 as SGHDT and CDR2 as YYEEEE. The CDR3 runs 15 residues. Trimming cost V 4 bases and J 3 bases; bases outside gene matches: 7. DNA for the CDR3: TGTGCCAGCAGCCCGGAGGAGCGGGGGACAGATACGCAGTATTTT. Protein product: CASSPEERGTDTQYF. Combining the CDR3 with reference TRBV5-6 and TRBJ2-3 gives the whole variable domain DAGVTQSPTHLIKTRGQQVTLRCSPKSGHDTVSWYQQALGQGPQFIFQYYEEEERQRGNFPDRFSGHQFPNYSSELNVNALLLGDSALYLCASSPEERGTDTQYFGPGTRLTVL.

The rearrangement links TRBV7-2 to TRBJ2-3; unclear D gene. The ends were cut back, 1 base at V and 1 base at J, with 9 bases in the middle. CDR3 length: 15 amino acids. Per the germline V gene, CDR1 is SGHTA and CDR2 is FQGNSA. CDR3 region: CASSLGQARTDTQYF. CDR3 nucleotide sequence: TGTGCCAGCAGCTTAGGCCAGGCCCGCACAGATACGCAGTATTTT.

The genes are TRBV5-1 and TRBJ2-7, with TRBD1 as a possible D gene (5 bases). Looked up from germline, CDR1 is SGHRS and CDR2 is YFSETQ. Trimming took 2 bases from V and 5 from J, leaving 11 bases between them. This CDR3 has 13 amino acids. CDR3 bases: TGCGCCAGCAGCTTCAACAAGGACAACGAGCAGTACTTC. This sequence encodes CASSFNKDNEQYF.

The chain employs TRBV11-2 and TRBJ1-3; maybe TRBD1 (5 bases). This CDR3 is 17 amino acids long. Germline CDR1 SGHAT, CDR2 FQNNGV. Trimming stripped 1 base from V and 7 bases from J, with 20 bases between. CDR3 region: CASSLVSSWGRDNTIYF. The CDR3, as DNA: TGTGCCAGCAGCTTAGTCTCCTCCTGGGGGAGGGATAACACCATATATTTT.

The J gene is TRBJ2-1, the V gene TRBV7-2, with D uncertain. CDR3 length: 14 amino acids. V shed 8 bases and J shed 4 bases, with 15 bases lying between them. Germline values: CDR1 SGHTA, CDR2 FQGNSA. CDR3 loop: CASGQSSEYNEQFF. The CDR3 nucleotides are TGTGCCAGCGGCCAGTCTAGTGAGTACAATGAGCAGTTCTTC.